The sequence of this T cell receptor (beta chain) was determined in a study of neoadjuvant anti-PD-1 for oral cavity cancer. Study observations and caveats: Non-responders to neoadjuvant nivolumab had significantly more clonal PBMC T cells than responders.

With 3 bases removed from V and 5 bases from J, the gap between germline ends came to 8 bases. This CDR3 region has 12 residues. CDR1 and CDR2 from the germline V gene are SGHVS and FQNEAQ. Blood libraries mostly used approximately 480 ng genomic DNA, six replicates each. Method: immunoSEQ multiplex PCR; TCRdb's copy keeps in-frame clones and lacks some. Of around 62,000 clones listed, 70% to 85% are singletons. The patients had HPV-negative, locally advanced oral cavity squamous cell carcinoma. This clone was counted between two and nine times. Its specificity is not known. This TCR was sampled from a person between 40 and 85 years old with oral cavity squamous cell carcinoma. The material sequenced was PBMCs, taken before nivolumab (anti-PD-1) treatment. This rearrangement joins TRBV7-8 to TRBJ2-7; unclear D gene. CDR3 sequence (DNA): TGTGCCAGCAGCTTTACGGGCGACGAGCAGTACTTC. Its protein product is CASSFTGDEQYF.